Following are 13 T cell receptor beta chains from one sample sequenced in a study of T cell responses to AZD1222 COVID-19 vaccine. Here immunoSEQ multiplex PCR was the method, and the copy in TCRdb shows in-frame clones only, minus some. The repertoire holds approximately 150,000 clones, with about 90% as singletons. Sequencing used peripheral blood, obtained on day 0 of MenACWY control vaccination. The receptors shown here come from an adult in good health.

The count of this clone is one. The J gene is TRBJ2-7, the V gene TRBV6-1; 11 nucleotides align to TRBD1. CDR3 length: 19 amino acids. V dropped 3 bases and J dropped 2; count of bases not matched to a gene: 15. Germline V gives CDR1 MNHNS, CDR2 SASEGT. The chain's CDR3 is CASSEGYPFGTGGTYEQYF. In DNA, the CDR3 is TGTGCCAGCAGTGAGGGCTACCCGTTCGGGACAGGGGGAACCTACGAGCAGTACTTC.

J is TRBJ1-4 and V is TRBV7-9; the match to TRBD1 covers 7 bases. Per the germline V gene, CDR1 is SEHNR and CDR2 is FQNEAQ (reference sequence). This CDR3 has 14 residues. V was pared by 3 bases and J by 10 bases, with 8 bases of the junction left unmatched. The CDR3 DNA reads as TGTGCCAGCAGCTTCGACAGGGCCGTGGGAAAACTGTTTTTT. It yields the protein CASSFDRAVGKLFF.

This clone was counted a single time. The chain combines TRBV3-1 (or the pseudogene TRBV3-2) with TRBJ1-5; the D gene is possibly TRBD1 (6 bases). The V and J ends lost 1 base and 3 bases respectively, with 10 bases between them. The germline CDR1 and CDR2 sequences are LGHDT and YNNKEL (reference sequence). This CDR3 region has 15 residues. CDR3 nucleotides: TGTGCCAGCAGCCAAGTGGCAGGGGTCAATCAGCCCCAGCATTTT. The encoded protein is CASSQVAGVNQPQHF.

The chain couples TRBV6-5 to TRBJ1-1, with D unclear. V was clipped by 7 bases and J by 3 bases, with 15 bases between them. Germline CDR1 MNHEY, CDR2 SVGAGI. The CDR3 consists of 14 residues. In nucleotides, the CDR3 is TGTGCCAGCAAGTCGGGTGTTCCGCACACTGAAGCTTTCTTT. Translation: CASKSGVPHTEAFF.

The gene calls are TRBV19 and TRBJ1-1; D is unclear. Germline V gene lookup returns CDR1 LNHDA and CDR2 SQIVND (reference sequence). The CDR3 has 15 residues. Trimming shortened V by 5 bases and J by 1 base, and 14 bases separated the two germline ends. The CDR3 protein is CASSRTFGRNTEAFF. Written as DNA, the CDR3 is TGTGCCAGTAGTCGCACTTTTGGGAGGAACACTGAAGCTTTCTTT.

The V call is TRBV9, the J call TRBJ1-2; 8 nucleotides agree with TRBD1. Per the germline V gene, CDR1 is SGDLS and CDR2 is YYNGEE. The CDR3 extends over 15 amino acids. V was clipped by 4 bases and J by 7 bases; unmatched bases: 12. The CDR3 nucleotides are TGTGCCAGCAGCCCCCTAGGCAGGGGGCAGGGTGGCTACACCTTC. Translation gives CASSPLGRGQGGYTF.

V usage is TRBV11-1 and J usage is TRBJ2-7, with D perhaps being TRBD1 or TRBD2 (5 bases each). The V end was cut by 1 base, the J end by 5 bases, with 18 bases between. Germline V gene sequence: CDR1 SGHAT, CDR2 FQDESV (reference sequence). The CDR3 sequence is 16 residues long. CDR3 sequence: CASSLESGRASDEQYF. In DNA form, the CDR3 reads TGTGCCAGCAGCTTAGAAAGCGGCAGGGCGTCCGACGAGCAGTACTTC.

This clone was seen more than once but under ten times. The chain uses TRBV29-1 and TRBJ2-3, with TRBD2 identical over 14 bases. Germline V CDR1 and CDR2: SQVTM, ANQGSEA. The CDR3 is made up of 16 amino acids. V lost 4 bases to trimming and J lost 2 bases; unmatched junction nucleotides: 5. CDR3 sequence (DNA): TGCAGCGTTGTAGGGACTAGCGGGAGAGCCACAGATACGCAGTATTTT. Encoded protein: CSVVGTSGRATDTQYF.

J is TRBJ2-6 and V is TRBV6-6, with D perhaps given as TRBD1 or TRBD2 (6 bases each). Per the germline V gene, CDR1 is MNHNY and CDR2 is SVGAGI (reference sequence). The V end lost 3 bases, the J end lost 4 bases, and 13 bases lay between the germline ends. The length of the CDR3 is 16 residues. CDR3 amino acids: CASSYSGAPGANVLTF. DNA for the CDR3: TGTGCCAGCAGTTATTCGGGGGCGCCAGGGGCCAACGTCCTGACTTTC.

The chain employs TRBV19 and TRBJ1-2, with TRBD1 as a possible D gene (5 bases). This CDR3 spans 15 amino acids. Trimming shortened V by 5 bases and J by 8 bases, and 21 bases separated the two germline ends. Germline CDR1 is LNHDA and CDR2 is SQIVND (reference sequence). The CDR3 sequence: CASSSGPGSLEGYTF. In DNA form, the CDR3 reads TGTGCCAGTAGTTCGGGGCCCGGGAGCCTTGAGGGCTACACCTTC.

V usage is TRBV21-1 and J usage is TRBJ2-2; the tabulated D call, TRBD2, remains unverified against the DNA. TRBV21-1 is flagged as a pseudogene. This CDR3 is 19 amino acids long. As DNA, the CDR3 is TGTGCCAGCAGCAAAAGCTTTGTCCCGGGACTAGCGAACACCGGGGAGCTGTTTTTT. Its protein is CASSKSFVPGLANTGELFF.

The CDR3 sequence: CASSQGDRGVGYGYTF. CDR3 nucleotide sequence: TGCGCCAGCAGCCAAGGGGACAGGGGTGTAGGCTATGGCTACACCTTC. V usage is TRBV4-3 and J usage is TRBJ1-2; 10 nucleotides match TRBD1. Germline V CDR1 and CDR2: LGHNA, YSLEER. The CDR3 has 16 residues. V lost 1 base and J lost 4; bases outside the gene matches: 6.

The DNA of the CDR3 is TGCAGCGTTGGGAGTCCGAACACTGAAGCTTTCTTT. It codes for CSVGSPNTEAFF. V is TRBV29-1 and J is TRBJ1-1, with no clear D. The CDR3 is 12 residues long. CDR1 and CDR2 (germline): SQVTM, ANQGSEA. Trimming shortened V by 4 bases and J by 1 base, and 7 bases separated the two germline ends.